These 30 T cell receptor beta chains share one sample of origin, sequenced in a study of OX40 agonist ivuxolimab in advanced cancers. Library construction relied on the immunoSEQ multiplex PCR assay. TCRdb stores this immuneACCESS table with in-frame sequences only. Part of the clones is absent; in the studies checked, under half of the shortfall reflects unresolved V genes, and no reason is known for the rest. This sample lists more than 80,000 clones; about 90% were detected once. The ten largest clones add up to about 1.7% of the sample. Sequences were derived from CD4+ or CD8+ T cells sorted from blood, sampled in a trial of the OX40 agonist ivuxolimab. The receptor source for this set is an adult with an advanced solid tumor such as melanoma, head and neck, liver or kidney cancer.

The chain recombines TRBV11-2 with TRBJ2-2; the D is unclear. V lost 4 bases and J 7 bases, leaving 13 bases between the germline ends. The CDR3 is made up of 14 amino acids. Per the germline V gene, CDR1 is SGHAT and CDR2 is FQNNGV. CDR3 protein: CASSSLLVYGELFF. Here the CDR3 DNA reads TGTGCCAGCAGCTCCCTTCTTGTCTACGGGGAGCTGTTTTTT.

The chain is built from TRBV4-1 and TRBJ2-3; TRBD2 agrees at 7 bases. Per the germline V gene, CDR1 is MGHRA and CDR2 is YSYEKL. V trimming: 0 bases; J trimming: 2 bases; junction bases outside the gene matches: 5. CDR3 length: 16 amino acids. In DNA, the CDR3 is TGCGCCAGCAGCCAAGAAGCGGGGCTTGCCACAGATACGCAGTATTTT. Translation: CASSQEAGLATDTQYF.

V and J are TRBV6-6 and TRBJ1-5, with D perhaps TRBD1 (6 bases). This CDR3 contains 15 residues. CDR1 and CDR2 from the germline V gene are MNHNY and SVGAGI (reference sequence). V lost 2 bases and J lost 3, with 11 bases in between. The CDR3 DNA sequence: TGTGCCAGCAGTTACGTTGGGGGGGCCAATCAGCCCCAGCATTTT. This encodes CASSYVGGANQPQHF.

The rearrangement uses TRBV14 and TRBJ2-5, with 8 bases fitting TRBD1. The CDR3 has 15 amino acids. Looked up from germline, CDR1 is SGHDN and CDR2 is FVKESK. V gave up 4 bases and J gave up 2 bases; unmatched junction bases: 6. In DNA, the CDR3 is TGTGCCAGCAGCCCCCGGACAGGGAGGCAAGAGACCCAGTACTTC. Translation gives CASSPRTGRQETQYF.

The chain recombines TRBV19 with TRBJ2-5; tentatively, D is TRBD1 (5 bases). Judging by the DNA end, TRBJ2-7 fits better; the J call may be wrong. The CDR3 consists of 13 residues. CDR1 is LNHDA, CDR2 SQIVND, per germline (reference sequence). In nucleotides, the CDR3 is TGTGCCAGTAGTATAGGCAGGGACTACGAGCAGTACTTC. Protein product: CASSIGRDYEQYF.

This chain connects TRBV6-6 to TRBJ2-1; tentatively, D is TRBD1 or TRBD2 (5 bases each). V lost 2 bases to trimming and J lost 2 bases, with 10 bases between them. The CDR3 length is 15 residues. Germline V gene data show CDR1 as MNHNY and CDR2 as SVGAGI (reference sequence). The CDR3 reads CASSYGGPTYNEQFF. DNA for the CDR3: TGTGCCAGCAGTTACGGGGGACCGACCTACAATGAGCAGTTCTTC.

The chain has TRBV28 and TRBJ2-4; D might be TRBD2 (7 bases). Deletions cut 8 bases from V and 1 base from J, with 15 bases between. The CDR3 consists of 15 residues. Germline V lookup: CDR1 MDHEN, CDR2 SYDVKM. CDR3 DNA: TGTGCCAGCTGGGAGGGGGGCAGTGCCAAAAACATTCAGTACTTC. It codes for CASWEGGSAKNIQYF.

The V and J genes are TRBV4-1 and TRBJ1-2; D call uncertain. The germline V gene encodes CDR1 MGHRA and CDR2 YSYEKL. Trimming shortened V by 2 bases and J by 8 bases, and 9 bases separated the two germline ends. CDR3 length: 12 amino acids. DNA of the CDR3: TGCGCCAGCAGCCAATTTAAAAGGGGCTACACCTTC. Its protein product is CASSQFKRGYTF.

The rearrangement uses TRBV7-9 and TRBJ1-1; D not certain. Germline V gene lookup returns CDR1 SEHNR and CDR2 FQNEAQ (reference sequence). Trimming took off 1 base at V and 0 bases at J, with 12 bases between the two ends. There are 16 residues in the CDR3. The CDR3 DNA is TGTGCCAGCAGCTTAGATGGTGCAGGCATGAACACTGAAGCTTTCTTT. The encoded protein is CASSLDGAGMNTEAFF.

The chain uses TRBV28 and TRBJ2-7; the D gene is possibly TRBD1 (5 bases). The CDR3 length is 13 residues. CDR1 and CDR2 from the germline V gene are MDHEN and SYDVKM. V lost 5 bases and J 2 bases, leaving 10 bases between the germline ends. CDR3 nucleotides: TGTGCCAGCAGTGTGGACATGACCTACGAGCAGTACTTC. Its translation: CASSVDMTYEQYF.

The genes are TRBV4-1 and TRBJ2-3; the match to TRBD2 covers 7 bases. Germline assignment: CDR1 MGHRA and CDR2 YSYEKL. J was trimmed by 1 base and V by 1 base; bases with no gene match: 5. The CDR3 spans 16 residues. CDR3 sequence reads: CASSQGWGGGTDTQYF. The CDR3 bases are TGCGCCAGCAGCCAAGGTTGGGGGGGAGGCACAGATACGCAGTATTTT.

The rearrangement links TRBV5-1 to TRBJ2-7; possible D gene TRBD1, 6 bases. Per germline, CDR1 SGHRS and CDR2 YFSETQ. The germline V and J ends were trimmed by 0 bases and 5 bases, with 15 bases remaining between them. The CDR3 runs to 15 residues. The CDR3 DNA follows: TGCGCCAGCAGCTTGGGATCTGGGGGCGCGGACGAGCAGTACTTC. Translating it yields CASSLGSGGADEQYF.

This chain joins TRBV7-9 and TRBJ2-3; TRBD2 might be the D (5 bases). CDR1 is SEHNR, CDR2 FQNEAQ, per germline (reference sequence). The ends were cut back, 5 bases at V and 0 bases at J, with 12 bases in the middle. This CDR3 is 15 amino acids long. The CDR3 region has the DNA TGTGCCAGCAGCGGAAGCGGAGCTAGCACAGATACGCAGTATTTT. This sequence encodes CASSGSGASTDTQYF.

V gene TRBV28 combines with J gene TRBJ1-1; TRBD1 is a possible D gene (6 bases). Trimming took off 7 bases at V and 5 bases at J, with 17 bases between the two ends. The CDR3 extends over 14 amino acids. The V gene's germline CDR1 is MDHEN and CDR2 SYDVKM. In DNA form, the CDR3 reads TGTGCCAGCAAGTGGGGGCGTTCGGGGACTGAAGCTTTCTTT. It yields the protein CASKWGRSGTEAFF.

The J gene is TRBJ2-1, the V gene TRBV10-3; D uncertain. CDR1 and CDR2 from the germline V gene are ENHRY and SYGVKD. This CDR3 is 14 amino acids long. The germline V and J ends were trimmed by 4 bases and 1 base, with 8 bases remaining between them. The CDR3 region has the DNA TGTGCCATCAGTGGAGCCAGGTCCTACAATGAGCAGTTCTTC. This sequence encodes CAISGARSYNEQFF.

This clone came up once. The chain joins TRBV11-2 to TRBJ2-5, with 14 bases matching TRBD2. This CDR3 spans 16 amino acids. Germline assignment: CDR1 SGHAT and CDR2 FQNNGV. Trimming took 5 bases from V and 2 from J; bases not matched to a gene: 4. CDR3: CASSPGLAGGQETQYF. DNA for the CDR3: TGTGCCAGCAGCCCCGGACTAGCGGGAGGTCAAGAGACCCAGTACTTC.

CDR3 sequence (DNA): TGTGCCAGCAGCCCCGGGACAGGCCCCCATGGCTACACCTTC. This encodes CASSPGTGPHGYTF. This chain joins TRBV11-2 and TRBJ1-2; 8 bases fit TRBD1. The CDR3 totals 14 residues. J gave up 6 bases and V 5 bases, and 8 bases lay outside the gene matches. Germline V gene lookup returns CDR1 SGHAT and CDR2 FQNNGV.

The CDR3 reads CASTLKFYEKLFF. Here the CDR3 DNA reads TGTGCCAGCACCCTAAAGTTCTATGAAAAACTGTTTTTT. V is TRBV7-3 and J is TRBJ1-4; no firm D call. Germline loops: CDR1 SGHTA, CDR2 FQGTGA. V lost 7 bases, J lost 6 bases, and 12 bases lay in between. CDR3 length: 13 residues.

This clone was detected once. The chain combines TRBV7-9 with TRBJ2-5, with 12 bases identical to TRBD1. From germline, CDR1 is SEHNR and CDR2 FQNEAQ (reference sequence). J was trimmed by 5 bases and V by 5 bases; bases with no gene match: 6. This CDR3 contains 15 residues. CDR3 in DNA: TGTGCCAGCAGCGGGGGACAGGGGGCCAGGGAGACCCAGTACTTC. Its protein is CASSGGQGARETQYF.

The genes are TRBV7-9 and TRBJ1-5; 8 nucleotides agree with TRBD1. Germline lookup yields CDR1 SEHNR and CDR2 FQNEAQ (reference sequence). With V trimmed by 5 bases and J by 7 bases, 7 bases remained unmatched. The CDR3 is 14 residues long. The CDR3 loop is CASSPSGTGQPQHF. The CDR3 region has the DNA TGTGCCAGCAGCCCTTCCGGGACAGGCCAGCCCCAGCATTTT.

The V call is TRBV28, the J call TRBJ2-2, with 13 bases matching TRBD2. V shed 3 bases, J shed 9 bases, and the junction held 4 bases outside the gene matches. There are 15 residues in the CDR3. The V gene's germline CDR1 is MDHEN and CDR2 SYDVKM. The CDR3 is CASSFGTSGTRELFF. The CDR3 DNA follows: TGTGCCAGCAGTTTCGGGACTAGCGGGACCCGGGAGCTGTTTTTT.

DNA of the CDR3: TGTGCCAGCAGCTTGGCCGGGGGGGTCGAGCAGTACTTC. Amino acids: CASSLAGGVEQYF. The gene calls are TRBV5-6 and TRBJ2-7; 8 bases line up with TRBD2. V shed 0 bases and J 6 bases; nucleotides not matched to a gene: 2. The CDR3 runs to 13 residues. CDR1 and CDR2 (germline): SGHDT, YYEEEE.

This clone occurred once. This chain uses TRBV7-9 with TRBJ1-2, with TRBD1 as a possible D gene (5 bases). Per the germline V gene, CDR1 is SEHNR and CDR2 is FQNEAQ (reference sequence). Between the trimmed V and J ends, which lost 0 bases and 7 bases, there was a span of 12 bases. CDR3 length: 14 residues. CDR3: CASSLAETVGGYTF. CDR3 in DNA: TGTGCCAGCAGCTTAGCAGAGACAGTGGGTGGCTACACCTTC.

V is TRBV2 and J is TRBJ2-5; 12 bases match TRBD1. This CDR3 region has 16 residues. With V trimmed by 6 bases and J by 5 bases, 10 bases remained unmatched. Germline CDR1 reads SNHLY; CDR2 reads FYNNEI. This CDR3 reads CASSAGTGGHRETQYF. CDR3 nucleotides: TGTGCCAGCAGCGCGGGGACAGGGGGCCACCGGGAGACCCAGTACTTC.

The CDR3 coding sequence is TGCGCCAGCAGCCAAGACACGGTGGGGGGTTGGAGCTATGGCTACACCTTC. It codes for CASSQDTVGGWSYGYTF. The J gene is TRBJ1-2, the V gene TRBV4-3; D may be TRBD1 (5 bases). This CDR3 has 17 amino acids. V was clipped by 0 bases and J by 4 bases, with 18 bases between them. Germline assignment: CDR1 LGHNA and CDR2 YSLEER.

The CDR3 DNA is TGTGCCAGCAGTCAAGGGGGGGCTTACACTGAAGCTTTCTTT. This codes for CASSQGGAYTEAFF. The V gene is TRBV6-1, the J gene TRBJ1-1; D may be TRBD1 (6 bases). The CDR3 length is 14 residues. The V end lost 5 bases, the J end lost 3 bases, and 13 bases lay between the germline ends. CDR1 is MNHNS, CDR2 SASEGT, per germline.

The chain joins TRBV23-1 to TRBJ2-3; D remains ambiguous. TRBV23-1 has ORF status, its function being uncertain. V was trimmed by 7 bases and J by 2 bases, leaving 13 bases between them. The length of the CDR3 is 14 residues. The CDR3, as DNA: TGCGCCAGCACCATGAAGGGCCTCACAGATACGCAGTATTTT. This codes for CASTMKGLTDTQYF.

V and J are TRBV15 and TRBJ2-6; 7 bases line up with TRBD1. The CDR3 spans 16 residues. J gave up 2 bases and V 6 bases, and 7 bases lay outside the gene matches. Germline lookup yields CDR1 LNHNV and CDR2 YYDKDF (reference sequence). The CDR3 reads CATRPGTATGANVLTF. The DNA of the CDR3 is TGTGCCACCAGACCAGGGACAGCTACTGGGGCCAACGTCCTGACTTTC.

Note on this clone: Germline and junction disagree at one end, which may indicate a read error. V is TRBV2 and J is TRBJ2-7; 13 bases align to TRBD2. Germline lookup yields CDR1 SNHLY and CDR2 FYNNEI. This CDR3 spans 13 amino acids. The CDR3 nucleotides read TGTGCCAGCAGTGGGCAAACGCGGACTAGCGGGAGCTTC. Protein sequence: CASSGQTRTSGSF. Looking up the rest from reference TRBV2 and TRBJ2-7 gives the full variable domain: EPEVTQTPSHQVTQMGQEVILRCVPISNHLYFYWYRQILGQKVEFLVSFYNNEISEKSEIFDDQFSVERPDGSNFTLKIRSTKLEDSAMYFCASSGQTRTSGSFGPGTRLTVT.

The V call is TRBV5-4, the J call TRBJ2-7; 11 bases are shared with TRBD2. Germline-derived CDR1 and CDR2 are SGHNT and YYREEE (reference sequence). This CDR3 is 14 amino acids long. V lost 4 bases, J lost 6 bases, and 6 bases stayed unmatched. DNA of the CDR3: TGTGCCAGCAGCCCGTTAGCGGGAGGGTTCGAGCAGTACTTC. Encoded protein: CASSPLAGGFEQYF.